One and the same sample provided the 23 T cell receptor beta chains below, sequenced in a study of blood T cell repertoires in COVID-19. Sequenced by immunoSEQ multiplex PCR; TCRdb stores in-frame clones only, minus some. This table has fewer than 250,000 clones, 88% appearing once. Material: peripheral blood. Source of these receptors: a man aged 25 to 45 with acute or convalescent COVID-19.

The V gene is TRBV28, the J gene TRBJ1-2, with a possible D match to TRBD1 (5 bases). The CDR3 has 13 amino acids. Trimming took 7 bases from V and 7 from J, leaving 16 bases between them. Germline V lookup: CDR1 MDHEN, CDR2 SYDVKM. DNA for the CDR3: TGTGCCAGCATCCGGGGGTTAGGGAGTGGCTACACCTTC. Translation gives CASIRGLGSGYTF.

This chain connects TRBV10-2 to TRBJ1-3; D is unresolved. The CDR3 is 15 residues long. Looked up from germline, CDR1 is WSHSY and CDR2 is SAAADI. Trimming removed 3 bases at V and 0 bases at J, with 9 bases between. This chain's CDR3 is CASSEPSFSGNTIYF. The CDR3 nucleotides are TGCGCCAGCAGTGAACCGAGTTTCTCTGGAAACACCATATATTTT.

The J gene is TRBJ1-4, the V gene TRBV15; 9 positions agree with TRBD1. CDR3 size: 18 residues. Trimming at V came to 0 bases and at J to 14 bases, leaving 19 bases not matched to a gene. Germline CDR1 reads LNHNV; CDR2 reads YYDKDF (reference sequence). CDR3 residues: CATSRDSSAQGAESGLFF. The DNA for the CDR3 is TGTGCCACCAGCAGAGATTCATCGGCACAGGGGGCTGAGTCTGGGCTGTTTTTT. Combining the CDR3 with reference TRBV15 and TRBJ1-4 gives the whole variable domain DAMVIQNPRYQVTQFGKPVTLSCSQTLNHNVMYWYQQKSSQAPKLLFHYYDKDFNNEADTPDNFQSRRPNTSFCFLDIRSPGLGDTAMYLCATSRDSSAQGAESGLFFGSGTQLSVL.

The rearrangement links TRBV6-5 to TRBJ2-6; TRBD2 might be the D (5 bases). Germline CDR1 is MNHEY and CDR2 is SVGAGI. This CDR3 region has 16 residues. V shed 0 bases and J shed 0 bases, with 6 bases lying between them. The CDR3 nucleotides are TGTGCCAGCAGTTACTCGAGCGGCTCTGGGGCCAACGTCCTGACTTTC. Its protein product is CASSYSSGSGANVLTF.

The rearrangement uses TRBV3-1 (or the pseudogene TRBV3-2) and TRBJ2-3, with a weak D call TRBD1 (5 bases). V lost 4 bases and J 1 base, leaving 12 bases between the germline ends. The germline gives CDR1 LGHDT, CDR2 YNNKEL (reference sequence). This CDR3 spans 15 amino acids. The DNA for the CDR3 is TGTGCCAGCAGCCTCAACACAGGAGGCACAGATACGCAGTATTTT. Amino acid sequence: CASSLNTGGTDTQYF.

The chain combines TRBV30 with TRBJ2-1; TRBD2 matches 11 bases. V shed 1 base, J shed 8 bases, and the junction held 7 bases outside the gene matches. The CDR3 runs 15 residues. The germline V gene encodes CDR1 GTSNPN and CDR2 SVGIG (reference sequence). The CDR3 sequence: CAWSATSGRFHEQFF. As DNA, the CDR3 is TGTGCCTGGAGTGCAACTAGCGGGAGATTTCATGAGCAGTTCTTC.

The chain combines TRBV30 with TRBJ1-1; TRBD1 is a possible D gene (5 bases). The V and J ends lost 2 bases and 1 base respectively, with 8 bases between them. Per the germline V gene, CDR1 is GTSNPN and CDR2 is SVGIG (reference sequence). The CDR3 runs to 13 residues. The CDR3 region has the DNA TGTGCCTGGAGTATACAGGCGAACACTGAAGCTTTCTTT. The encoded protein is CAWSIQANTEAFF.

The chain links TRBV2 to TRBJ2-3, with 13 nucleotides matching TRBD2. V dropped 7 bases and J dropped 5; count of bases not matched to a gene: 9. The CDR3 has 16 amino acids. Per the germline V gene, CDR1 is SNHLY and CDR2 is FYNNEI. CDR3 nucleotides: TGTGCCAGCACTATAGGACTAGCGGGAGCTAGAGATACGCAGTATTTT. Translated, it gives CASTIGLAGARDTQYF.

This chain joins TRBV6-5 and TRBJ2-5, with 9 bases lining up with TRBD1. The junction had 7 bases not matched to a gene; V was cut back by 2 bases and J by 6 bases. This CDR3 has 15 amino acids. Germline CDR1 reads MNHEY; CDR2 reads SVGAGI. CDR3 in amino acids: CASSYEGQGRKTQYF. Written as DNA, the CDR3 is TGTGCCAGCAGTTACGAGGGACAGGGAAGGAAGACCCAGTACTTC.

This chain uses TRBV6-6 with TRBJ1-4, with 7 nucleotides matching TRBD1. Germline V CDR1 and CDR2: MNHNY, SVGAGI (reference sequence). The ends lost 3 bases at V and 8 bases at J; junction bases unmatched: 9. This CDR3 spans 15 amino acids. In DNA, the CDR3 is TGTGCCAGCAGTTATTTGACAGGGCTAGAAGAAAAACTGTTTTTT. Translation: CASSYLTGLEEKLFF.

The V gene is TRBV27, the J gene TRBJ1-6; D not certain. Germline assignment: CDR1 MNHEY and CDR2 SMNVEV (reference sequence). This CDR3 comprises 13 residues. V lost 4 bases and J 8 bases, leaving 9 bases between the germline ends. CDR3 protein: CASSYRDYSPLHF. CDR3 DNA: TGTGCCAGCAGTTACCGGGATTATTCACCCCTCCACTTT.

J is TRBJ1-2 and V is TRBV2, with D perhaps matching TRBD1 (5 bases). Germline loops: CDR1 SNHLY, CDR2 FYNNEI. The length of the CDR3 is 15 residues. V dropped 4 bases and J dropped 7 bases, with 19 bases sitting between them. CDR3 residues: CASSVWRGGDRGYTF. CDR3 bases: TGTGCCAGCAGTGTCTGGAGGGGAGGAGATCGTGGCTACACCTTC.

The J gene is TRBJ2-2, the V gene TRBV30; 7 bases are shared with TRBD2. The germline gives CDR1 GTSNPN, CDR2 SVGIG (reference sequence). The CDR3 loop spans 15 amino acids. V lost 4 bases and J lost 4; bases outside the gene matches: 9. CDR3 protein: CAWTPDGRSTGELFF. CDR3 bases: TGTGCCTGGACCCCTGACGGGAGGAGCACCGGGGAGCTGTTTTTT.

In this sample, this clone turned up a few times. The CDR3 sequence is CSVRQGTDTQYF. In DNA form, the CDR3 reads TGCAGCGTTCGACAGGGCACAGATACGCAGTATTTT. J is TRBJ2-3 and V is TRBV29-1, with D tentatively TRBD1 (6 bases). There are 12 residues in the CDR3. V gave up 5 bases and J gave up 1 base, with 7 bases separating them. Germline-derived CDR1 and CDR2 are SQVTM and ANQGSEA.

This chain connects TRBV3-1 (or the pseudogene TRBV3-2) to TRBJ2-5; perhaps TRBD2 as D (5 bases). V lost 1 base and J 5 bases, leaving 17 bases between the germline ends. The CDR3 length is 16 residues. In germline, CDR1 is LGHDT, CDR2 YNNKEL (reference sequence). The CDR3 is CASSQGETSTGETQYF. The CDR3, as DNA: TGTGCCAGCAGCCAAGGTGAGACTTCAACGGGGGAGACCCAGTACTTC.

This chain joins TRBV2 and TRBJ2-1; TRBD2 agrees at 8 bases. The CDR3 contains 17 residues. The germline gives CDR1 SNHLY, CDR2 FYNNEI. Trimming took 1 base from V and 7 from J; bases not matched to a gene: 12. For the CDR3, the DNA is TGTGCCAGCAGTGAAGGCTACTACCTAGCGGGTCGGAATGAGCAGTTCTTC. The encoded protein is CASSEGYYLAGRNEQFF.

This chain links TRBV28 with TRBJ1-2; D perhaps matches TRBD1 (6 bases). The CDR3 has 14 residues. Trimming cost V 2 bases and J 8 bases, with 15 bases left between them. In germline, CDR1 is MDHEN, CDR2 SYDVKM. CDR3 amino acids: CASSLGGAAQGYTF. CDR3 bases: TGTGCCAGCAGTTTAGGGGGGGCGGCTCAAGGCTACACCTTC.

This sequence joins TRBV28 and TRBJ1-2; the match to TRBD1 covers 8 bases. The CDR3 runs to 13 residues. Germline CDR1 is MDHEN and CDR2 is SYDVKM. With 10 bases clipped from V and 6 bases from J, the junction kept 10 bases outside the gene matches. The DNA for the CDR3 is TGTGCCACCGGGACAGGTAGAACAGATGGCTACACCTTC. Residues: CATGTGRTDGYTF.

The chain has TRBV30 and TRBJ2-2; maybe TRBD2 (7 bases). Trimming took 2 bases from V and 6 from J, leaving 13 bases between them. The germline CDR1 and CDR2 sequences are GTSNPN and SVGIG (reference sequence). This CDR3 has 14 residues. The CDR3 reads CAWSWGGVAGELFF. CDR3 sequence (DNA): TGTGCCTGGAGTTGGGGGGGCGTCGCCGGGGAGCTGTTTTTT.

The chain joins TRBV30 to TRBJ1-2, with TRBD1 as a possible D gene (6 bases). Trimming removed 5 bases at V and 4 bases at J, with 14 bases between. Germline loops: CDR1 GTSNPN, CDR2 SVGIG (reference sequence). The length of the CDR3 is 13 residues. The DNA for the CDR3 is TGTGCCTGGGCTGTAGGGGGTAGCTATGGCTACACCTTC. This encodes CAWAVGGSYGYTF.

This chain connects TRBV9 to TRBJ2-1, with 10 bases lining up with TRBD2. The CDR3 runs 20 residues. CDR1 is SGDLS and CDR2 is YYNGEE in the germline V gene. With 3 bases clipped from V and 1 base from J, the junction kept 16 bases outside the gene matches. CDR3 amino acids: CASSAPRTSGSLGSYNEQFF. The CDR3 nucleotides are TGTGCCAGCAGCGCACCAAGGACTAGCGGTTCTTTGGGGTCCTACAATGAGCAGTTCTTC.

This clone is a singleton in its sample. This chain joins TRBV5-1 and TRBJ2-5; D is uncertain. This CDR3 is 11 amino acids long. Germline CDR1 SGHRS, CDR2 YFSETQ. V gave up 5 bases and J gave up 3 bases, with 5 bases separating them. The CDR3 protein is CASRAEETQYF. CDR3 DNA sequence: TGCGCCAGCAGGGCTGAAGAGACCCAGTACTTC.

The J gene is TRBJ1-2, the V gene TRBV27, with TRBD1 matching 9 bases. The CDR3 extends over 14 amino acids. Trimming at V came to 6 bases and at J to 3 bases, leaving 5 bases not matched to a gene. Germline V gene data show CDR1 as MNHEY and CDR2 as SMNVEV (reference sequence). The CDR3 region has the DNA TGTGCCAGCAGCTCAGGGACAGGGCACTATGGCTACACCTTC. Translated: CASSSGTGHYGYTF.